Listed below are T cell receptor beta chains from one sample, sequenced in a study of cytomegalovirus exposure and HLA in healthy donors. Produced via immunoSEQ multiplex PCR; TCRdb's table is partial and in-frame only. The sample holds around 280,000 clones; approximately 90% are singletons and the top ten take roughly 2.3%. Sequenced sample: PBMCs. These receptors were obtained from a woman younger than 30 in good health and CMV-seronegative. The CDR3 runs from the conserved cysteine through the conserved F or W. D genes are given only for firm matches. Expanded clones are given a class, and other clones once, few, many or no size at all.

CDR3nt | CDR3aa | abundance | j_gene | v_gene | d_gene
TGTGCCAGCAGCTTGGTTGGACAGGGCTTTTTTGGGGGCTACACCTTC | CASSLVGQGFFGGYTF | NA | TRBJ1-2 | TRBV5-8 | TRBD1
TGCGCCAGCAGTGAGCGGCGGGGAGCGGAAGAGACCCAGTACTTC | CASSERRGAEETQYF | NA | TRBJ2-5 | TRBV10-2 | NA
TGTGCCAGCAGCGCCCGGGATGGGGGCAGGAGCAATCAGCCCCAGCATTTT | CASSARDGGRSNQPQHF | NA | TRBJ1-5 | TRBV7-2 | NA
TGTGCCAGCAGCCAAGCAGGCGAAGCTAACTATGGCTACACCTTC | CASSQAGEANYGYTF | NA | TRBJ1-2 | TRBV4-2 | NA
TGTGCCATTCAGGACAGCCCCGGGCAGCCCCAGCATTTT | CAIQDSPGQPQHF | NA | TRBJ1-5 | TRBV19 | NA
TGTGCCAGCAACAGGGTTAGCAATCAGCCCCAGCATTTT | CASNRVSNQPQHF | once | TRBJ1-5 | TRBV6-1 | NA
TGTGCCAGCAGTCCCCCTGGGGGGGCCCGTGGCACTGAAGCTTTCTTT | CASSPPGGARGTEAFF | once | TRBJ1-1 | TRBV6-6 | NA
TGTGCCAGCAACGGTCCCGGGACACTGAACACCGGGGAGCTGTTTTTT | CASNGPGTLNTGELFF | NA | TRBJ2-2 | TRBV2 | NA
TGTGCCAGCAGCCTCGGAGATACGCAGTATTTT | CASSLGDTQYF | once | TRBJ2-3 | TRBV14 | NA
TGTGCCAGCAGCTTAAACAGGGCGTACGAGCAGTACTTC | CASSLNRAYEQYF | NA | TRBJ2-7 | TRBV11-2 | NA
TGCAGCGTTGAAGACACGGGGGAGCAGTACTTC | CSVEDTGEQYF | NA | TRBJ2-7 | TRBV29-1 | NA
TGTGCCAGCAGCCGAATTACGGAGCACGCGAACACCGGGGAGCTGTTTTTT | CASSRITEHANTGELFF | NA | TRBJ2-2 | TRBV5-6 | NA
TGCGCCAGCAGCGGGGACACCCGATTGTCTGAAGCTTTCTTT | CASSGDTRLSEAFF | once | TRBJ1-1 | TRBV5-1 | NA
TGTGCCAGTAGTATCGAGGCGCCCTACGAGCAGTACTTC | CASSIEAPYEQYF | NA | TRBJ2-7 | TRBV19 | NA
TGCGCCAGCAGCTTGAGGGGGCGGACAGATACGCAGTATTTT | CASSLRGRTDTQYF | NA | TRBJ2-3 | TRBV5-1 | TRBD1
TGTGCCAGCAGCGTGCGGGGGGGGACCACAGATACGCAGTATTTT | CASSVRGGTTDTQYF | NA | TRBJ2-3 | TRBV9 | TRBD2
TGTGCCAGCAGCTTGAGACAGGGTGACACCGGGGAGCTGTTTTTT | CASSLRQGDTGELFF | NA | TRBJ2-2 | TRBV5-5 | TRBD1
TGCAGCGCCCAGACAGGAACCTACACTGAAGCTTTCTTT | CSAQTGTYTEAFF | NA | TRBJ1-1 | TRBV29-1 | NA
TGTGCCAGCAAGGAGACTCACATCAGGGACGGGGAGCTGTTTTTT | CASKETHIRDGELFF | NA | TRBJ2-2 | TRBV2 | NA
TGCGCCAGCAGCCTTCTCCCAGGGGGCTTCTATGGCTACACCTTC | CASSLLPGGFYGYTF | NA | TRBJ1-2 | TRBV5-1 | TRBD1
TGTGCCAGCAGTTACTCTGTGGTCGACAGGGGAGAGACCCAGTACTTC | CASSYSVVDRGETQYF | NA | TRBJ2-5 | TRBV6-5 | TRBD1
TGTGCCAGTAGTGCACAGGGAAGTATCTCTGGAAACACCATATATTTT | CASSAQGSISGNTIYF | NA | TRBJ1-3 | TRBV19 | NA
TGTGCCAGCAGTTTGACAGGGGGCCTCGCTAACTATGGCTACACCTTC | CASSLTGGLANYGYTF | NA | TRBJ1-2 | TRBV27 | TRBD1
TGTGCCAGCAGCTTAATGACTAGTACAGATACGCAGTATTTT | CASSLMTSTDTQYF | NA | TRBJ2-3 | TRBV13 | NA
TGTGCCAGCAGTTACCCTCCGGGTGAGGAGCAGTACTTC | CASSYPPGEEQYF | NA | TRBJ2-7 | TRBV6-6 | NA
TGCGCCAGCAGCTCGACCCAGGGTTACAATGAGCAGTTCTTC | CASSSTQGYNEQFF | NA | TRBJ2-1 | TRBV4-1 | NA
TGTGCCAGCAGCGGATCCGGGACAGGGGTCTCCGAGCAGTACTTC | CASSGSGTGVSEQYF | NA | TRBJ2-7 | TRBV9 | TRBD1
TGCGCCAGCAGCCTAGGACAGGGAGAGACCCAGTACTTC | CASSLGQGETQYF | NA | TRBJ2-5 | TRBV4-1 | TRBD1
TGTGCCAGCACGGGGGGGTTGGGCGGTTATGGCTACACCTTC | CASTGGLGGYGYTF | NA | TRBJ1-2 | TRBV6-5 | NA
TGTGCCAGCAGTTACCCAGGGGGGACTGAAGCTTTCTTT | CASSYPGGTEAFF | NA | TRBJ1-1 | TRBV6-5 | TRBD1
TGTTCCAGCAGCTTAGGTGTCGACAGGGAGGCTTTCTTT | CSSSLGVDREAFF | NA | TRBJ1-1 | TRBV7-9 | TRBD1
TGTGCCAGCAGCTTAGGCCCCGGGGGCACAGATACGCAGTATTTT | CASSLGPGGTDTQYF | NA | TRBJ2-3 | TRBV13 | NA
TGTGCCAGCAGCTCAGAAGCGGGGGGGCGGAACAATGAGCAGTTCTTC | CASSSEAGGRNNEQFF | once | TRBJ2-1 | TRBV7-9 | TRBD2
TGTGCCAGTAGTATCAGGCAGAGCTCTGGAAACACCATATATTTT | CASSIRQSSGNTIYF | NA | TRBJ1-3 | TRBV19 | NA
TGCAGCGCTTATTCTGGGGCCAACGTCCTGACTTTC | CSAYSGANVLTF | NA | TRBJ2-6 | TRBV29-1 | NA
TGTGCCAGCAGTTACTCTGTTCTAGCGGTCGGGGAGCTGTTTTTT | CASSYSVLAVGELFF | once | TRBJ2-2 | TRBV6-5 | TRBD2
TGTGCCAGCAGTGATGGACAGGGAGGGGAAAAACTGTTTTTT | CASSDGQGGEKLFF | few | TRBJ1-4 | TRBV6-6 | TRBD1
TGTGCCAGCGGCCTACTAGCGGGGGGGTCCTACGAGCAGTACTTC | CASGLLAGGSYEQYF | NA | TRBJ2-7 | TRBV7-3 | TRBD2
TGTGCCAGCAGCGTAGATCCAGCGGGGGGGTCCAATGAGCAGTTCTTC | CASSVDPAGGSNEQFF | NA | TRBJ2-1 | TRBV9 | TRBD2
TGTGCCACCAGCAGAGATCGAGGGAATAGCAATCAGCCCCAGCATTTT | CATSRDRGNSNQPQHF | NA | TRBJ1-5 | TRBV15 | NA
TGTGCCAGCAGCCTCGTCTACGAGCAGTACTTC | CASSLVYEQYF | NA | TRBJ2-7 | TRBV7-2 | NA
TGTGCCAGCAGCCAGTATGACAGGGACTCACCCCTCCACTTT | CASSQYDRDSPLHF | NA | TRBJ1-6 | TRBV4-2 | TRBD1
TGTGCCAGCAGTGAAATGGACAGGGGAGATTCACCCCTCCACTTT | CASSEMDRGDSPLHF | NA | TRBJ1-6 | TRBV6-1 | TRBD1
TGCGCCAGCAGCCCCAGCTGGGGGGGAGGAGAGACCCAGTACTTC | CASSPSWGGGETQYF | NA | TRBJ2-5 | TRBV4-1 | TRBD2
TGTGCCAGCACCCGGGGTTACGAGCAGTACTTC | CASTRGYEQYF | NA | TRBJ2-7 | TRBV7-9 | NA
TGTGCCAGCTCACCCCAACCTAGCGACCTGATCAATGAGCAGTTCTTC | CASSPQPSDLINEQFF | NA | TRBJ2-1 | TRBV18 | NA